This TCR beta chain appears in the sequencing data of a study of cytomegalovirus exposure and HLA in healthy donors. V shed 7 bases and J shed 1 base, with 14 bases lying between them. CDR3 length: 15 residues. Germline V gene lookup returns CDR1 SGHVS and CDR2 FNYEAQ. The primer mix had 60 Vbeta and 13 Jbeta primers. Generated by immunoSEQ multiplex PCR, the TCRdb table keeps only in-frame clones and is missing some. The sample shows under 100,000 clones, around 79% of them seen only once. What was sequenced was PBMCs. The TCR originated in a human donor in good health. V is TRBV7-6 and J is TRBJ1-5, with a possible D match to TRBD1 (6 bases). The CDR3 is CASTRTAASNQPQHF. DNA of the CDR3: TGTGCCAGCACCAGGACAGCCGCAAGCAATCAGCCCCAGCATTTT.